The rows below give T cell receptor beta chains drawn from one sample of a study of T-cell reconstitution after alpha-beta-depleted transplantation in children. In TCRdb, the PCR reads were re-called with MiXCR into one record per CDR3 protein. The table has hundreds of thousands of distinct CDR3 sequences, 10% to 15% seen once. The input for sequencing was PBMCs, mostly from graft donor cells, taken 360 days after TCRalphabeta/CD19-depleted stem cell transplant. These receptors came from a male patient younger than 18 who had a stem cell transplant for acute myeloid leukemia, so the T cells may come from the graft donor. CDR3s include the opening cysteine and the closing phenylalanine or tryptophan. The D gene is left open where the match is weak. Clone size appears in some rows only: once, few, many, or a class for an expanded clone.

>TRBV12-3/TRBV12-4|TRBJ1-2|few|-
CASSPLGRETYGYTF
TGTGCCAGCAGTCCTTTGGGGAGGGAAACCTATGGCTACACCTTC
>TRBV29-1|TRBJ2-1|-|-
CSGKLASSYNEQFF
TGCAGCGGGAAATTGGCTAGCTCCTACAATGAGCAGTTCTTC
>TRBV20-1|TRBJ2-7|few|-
CSASSSFSSYEQYF
TGCAGTGCTAGTTCTTCCTTCAGTTCCTACGAGCAGTACTTC
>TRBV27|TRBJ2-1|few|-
CASSVEGSYNEQFF
TGTGCCAGCAGTGTGGAGGGATCCTACAATGAGCAGTTCTTC
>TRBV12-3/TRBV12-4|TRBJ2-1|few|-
CASSFLIGRDLEYNEQFF
TGTGCCAGCAGTTTCCTCATCGGCCGGGACTTAGAATACAATGAGCAGTTCTTC
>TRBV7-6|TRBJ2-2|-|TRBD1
CASSPHDRGLGGELFF
TGTGCCAGCAGCCCCCATGACAGGGGGCTTGGCGGGGAGCTGTTTTTT
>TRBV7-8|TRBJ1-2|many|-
CASSFAGAGYTF
TGTGCCAGCAGCTTCGCCGGGGCTGGCTACACCTTC
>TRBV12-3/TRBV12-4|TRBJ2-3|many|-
CASSFLWGTQYF
TGTGCCAGCAGTTTCCTGTGGGGGACGCAGTATTTT
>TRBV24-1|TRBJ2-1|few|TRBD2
CATSDPKTSVKSNEQFF
TGTGCCACCAGTGATCCGAAGACTAGCGTTAAATCCAATGAGCAGTTCTTC
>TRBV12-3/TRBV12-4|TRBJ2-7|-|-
CASSLDGWGDEQYF
TGTGCCAGCAGTTTAGACGGCTGGGGCGACGAGCAGTACTTC
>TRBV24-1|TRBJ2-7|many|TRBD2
CATPSTSGRAGGSYEQYF
TGTGCCACTCCTTCGACTAGCGGGAGGGCCGGAGGCTCCTACGAGCAGTACTTC
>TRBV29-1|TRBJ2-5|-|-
CSVDRTSGETQYF
TGCAGCGTTGACAGGACTTCCGGAGAGACCCAGTACTTC
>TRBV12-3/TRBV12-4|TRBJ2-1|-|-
CASTPWTDYYNEQFF
TGTGCCAGCACCCCATGGACAGATTACTACAATGAGCAGTTCTTC
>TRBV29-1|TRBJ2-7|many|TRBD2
CSVDGTSGRGGPYEQYF
TGCAGCGTTGACGGGACTAGCGGGCGTGGGGGTCCCTACGAGCAGTACTTC
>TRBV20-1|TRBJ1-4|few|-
CSARGGGRETRF
TGCAGTGCTAGGGGGGGCGGACGGGAAACCCGTTTT
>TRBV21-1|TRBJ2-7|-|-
CASSLSQRGGEQYF
TGTGCCAGCAGCCTTTCCCAGCGCGGGGGAGAGCAGTACTTC
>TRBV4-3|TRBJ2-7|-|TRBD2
CASSPTSTSLEQYF
TGCGCCAGCAGCCCGACTTCGACTAGCCTCGAGCAGTACTTC
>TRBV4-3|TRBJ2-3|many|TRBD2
CASSPGTSGGTDTQYF
TGCGCCAGCAGCCCAGGGACTAGCGGGGGTACAGATACGCAGTATTTT
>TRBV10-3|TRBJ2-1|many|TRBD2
CATGELAGPYNEQFF
TGTGCCACGGGTGAACTAGCGGGGCCTTACAATGAGCAGTTCTTC
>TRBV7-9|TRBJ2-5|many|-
CASSRGWGQETQYF
TGTGCCAGCAGCCGAGGTTGGGGCCAAGAGACCCAGTACTTC
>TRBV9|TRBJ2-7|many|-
CASSFGGDLPYEQYF
TGTGCCAGCAGCTTTGGTGGTGACCTTCCCTACGAGCAGTACTTC
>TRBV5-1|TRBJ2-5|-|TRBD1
CASSRDRAGFQETQYF
TGCGCCAGCAGCCGCGACAGGGCTGGATTCCAAGAGACCCAGTACTTC
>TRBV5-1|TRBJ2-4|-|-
CASSIGLSGVLAKNIQYF
TGCGCCAGCAGCATCGGACTATCGGGAGTATTAGCCAAAAACATTCAGTACTTC
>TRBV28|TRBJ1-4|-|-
CALGSTTNEKLFF
TGTGCCTTGGGGTCTACAACTAATGAAAAACTGTTTTTT
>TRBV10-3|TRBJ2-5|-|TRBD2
CAISESGLAMIETQYF
TGTGCCATCAGTGAGTCGGGACTAGCCATGATCGAGACCCAGTACTTC
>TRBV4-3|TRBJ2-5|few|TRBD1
CASSQETGVETQYF
TGCGCCAGCAGCCAAGAGACAGGGGTAGAGACCCAGTACTTC
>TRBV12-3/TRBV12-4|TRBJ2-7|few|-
CASSYNPLEQYF
TGTGCCAGCAGCTATAACCCCCTCGAGCAGTACTTC
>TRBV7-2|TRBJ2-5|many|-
CASRPYRVQETQYF
TGTGCCAGCAGACCTTACAGGGTCCAAGAGACCCAGTACTTC
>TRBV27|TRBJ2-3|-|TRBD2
CASSLMASGGLPDTQYF
TGTGCCAGCAGTTTAATGGCTAGCGGGGGGTTACCAGATACGCAGTATTTT
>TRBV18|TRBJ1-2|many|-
CASSQTGPGNYGYTF
TGTGCCAGCTCCCAGACAGGCCCTGGCAACTATGGCTACACCTTC
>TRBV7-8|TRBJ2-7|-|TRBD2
CASSEGLAPTLYEQYF
TGTGCCAGCAGCGAGGGACTAGCGCCTACCCTCTACGAGCAGTACTTC
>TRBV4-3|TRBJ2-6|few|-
CASSLRLGWWANVLTF
TGCGCCAGCAGCCTTCGCCTAGGGTGGTGGGCCAACGTCCTGACTTTC
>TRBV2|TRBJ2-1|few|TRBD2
CASRAGLAASYGKFF
TGTGCCAGCAGGGCGGGACTAGCTGCCTCCTATGGAAAGTTCTTC
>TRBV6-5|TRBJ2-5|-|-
CASSYSRAKGRGTQYF
TGTGCCAGCAGTTACAGCCGAGCGAAGGGGCGGGGGACCCAGTACTTC
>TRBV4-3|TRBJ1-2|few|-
CASSQVGYGYTF
TGCGCCAGCAGCCAGGTGGGGTATGGCTACACCTTC
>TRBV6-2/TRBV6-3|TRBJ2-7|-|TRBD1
CASTRQGVSYEQYF
TGTGCCAGCACCCGACAGGGGGTCTCCTACGAGCAGTACTTC
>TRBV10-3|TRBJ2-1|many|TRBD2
CAISVIGTTNEQFF
TGTGCCATCAGTGTCATCGGGACTACCAATGAGCAGTTCTTC
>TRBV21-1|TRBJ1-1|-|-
CASSAAKGLYTEAFF
TGTGCCAGCAGCGCAGCCAAGGGCCTCTACACTGAAGCTTTCTTT
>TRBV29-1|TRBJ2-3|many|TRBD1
CSVRVGQPRTDTQYF
TGCAGCGTCCGGGTGGGACAGCCACGCACAGATACGCAGTATTTT
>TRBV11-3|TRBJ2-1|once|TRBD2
CASSLGGGRDDEQFF
TGTGCCAGCAGCTTAGGGGGCGGGAGAGATGATGAGCAGTTCTTC